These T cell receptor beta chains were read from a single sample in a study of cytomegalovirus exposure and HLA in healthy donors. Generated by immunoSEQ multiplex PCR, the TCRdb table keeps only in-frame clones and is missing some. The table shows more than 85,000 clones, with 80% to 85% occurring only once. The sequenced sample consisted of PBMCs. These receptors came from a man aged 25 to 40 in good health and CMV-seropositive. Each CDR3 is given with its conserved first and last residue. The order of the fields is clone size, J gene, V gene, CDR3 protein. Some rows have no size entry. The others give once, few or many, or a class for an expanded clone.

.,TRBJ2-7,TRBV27,CASRPGQGYYEQYF
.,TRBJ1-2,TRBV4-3,CASSGAPVEGPYGYTF
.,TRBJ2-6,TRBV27,CASSLSSGANVLTF
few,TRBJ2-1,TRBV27,CASSPLAGGRNNEQFF
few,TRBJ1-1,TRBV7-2,CASSSDPGTRNTEAFF
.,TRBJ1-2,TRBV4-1,CASSQDGGYYGYTF
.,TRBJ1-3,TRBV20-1,CSAHTGDTIYF
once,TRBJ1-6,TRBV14,CASSQWTGDSPLHF
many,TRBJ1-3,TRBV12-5,CASGFLSTGSGNTIYF
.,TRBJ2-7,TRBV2,CASIYGTGRDEQYF
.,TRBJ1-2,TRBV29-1,CSATGTNYGYTF
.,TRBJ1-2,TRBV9,CASSGRDSRVYGYTF
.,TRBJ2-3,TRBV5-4,CASSSPSGGAADTQYF
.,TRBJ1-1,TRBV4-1,CASSLGGMNTEAFF
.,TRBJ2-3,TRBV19,CASSERGGTDTQYF
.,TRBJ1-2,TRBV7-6,CASSEWDRGGYGYTF
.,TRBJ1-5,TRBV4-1,CASRQDSSNQPQHF
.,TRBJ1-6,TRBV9,CASSVDANSPLHF
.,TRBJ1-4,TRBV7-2,CASSLGATTNEKLFF
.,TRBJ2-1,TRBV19,CASSITGGGEQFF
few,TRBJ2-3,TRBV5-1,CASSLAPVGTDTQYF
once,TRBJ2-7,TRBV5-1,CASSLGLAGLFYEQYF
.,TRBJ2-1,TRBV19,CASRMRGNNEQFF
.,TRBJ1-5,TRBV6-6,CASSRGGSNQPQHF
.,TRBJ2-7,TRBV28,CASRGTGSSYEQYF
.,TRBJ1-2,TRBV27,CASRGRAGGAGGYTF
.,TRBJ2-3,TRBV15,CATQGANTDTQYF
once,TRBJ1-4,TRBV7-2,CASSLLGTGPNEKLFF
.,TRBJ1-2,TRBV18,CASSTRHAQDGYTF
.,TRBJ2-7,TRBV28,CASRPGHTAYEQYF
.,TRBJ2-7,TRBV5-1,CASHLGQGTYEQYF
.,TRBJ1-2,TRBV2,CASSNGQANNYGYTF
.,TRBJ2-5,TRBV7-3,CASSPGGARPVQETQYF
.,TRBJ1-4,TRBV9,CASSVAGGDVEKLFF
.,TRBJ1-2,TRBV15,CATSSWETGLINYGYTF
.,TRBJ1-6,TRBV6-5,CASSTRTVNSPLHF
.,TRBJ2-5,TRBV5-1,CASSLDGTSQETQYF